Listed here is a single TCR beta chain. The specificity of this receptor is unknown. The junction departs from germline at one end; a sequencing error may be responsible. The sample belongs to a study of T cells in localized non-small cell lung cancer (dated by TCRdb to 2019 to 2021). About the study as a whole: The study examined T cell repertoires in under 300 patients with early-stage NSCLC and compared tumors with uninvolved tumor-adjacent lungs. The cohort was made up of 200 to 250 treatment-naive NSCLC patients whose localized lung tumors had been resected. A mean age of about 66 years was recorded for the NSCLC patients, of whom 129 were male and 95 to 110 were female.

Reading from cysteine to phenylalanine, the CDR3 counts 13 amino acids. Kept here is only the CDR3 DNA, which spans 39 bases and is read in frame from base 1. CDR1 is given as LNHDA and CDR2 as SQIVND, both from the germline V gene (reference sequence). The immunoSEQ Assay was used to sequence TCR beta CDR3 regions from DNA. Per the original workflow: To compute T cell density, TCR beta template counts were normalized to usable DNA, which was estimated by amplifying housekeeping genes. Richness was estimated with the preseqR package, extrapolating to 400,000 templates for PBMC samples and 120,000 templates for tissue samples. Clonality was defined as one minus Pielou's evenness. Tissue-enriched TCRs were identified by differential abundance testing using productive amino-acid clonotypes, minimum total count 5 and alpha 0.1. Repertoire overlap between compartments was quantified with the Jaccard Index and Morisita Overlap Index. GLIPH grouped TCR beta CDR3s together with public tetramer-defined viral CDR3s, and a viral motif had to include at least three viral sequences and show V-gene enrichment. TCRdb retrieved this table from immuneACCESS and kept in-frame rearrangements only. Not all clones are present; in checked studies, unresolved V genes account for under half, and no reason is known for the remainder. Clonal size and the V and J genes are those of that table, whereas D and trimming came from the DNA. The sample contains around 40,000 clones, 83% of them found a single time. The ten biggest clones cover roughly 7.5% of the sample.

The full study reports these points: Because multi-region tumor sequencing was not done, intratumor heterogeneity could not be ruled out. Uninvolved tumor-adjacent lung showed the highest T cell clonality, higher than tumor, which suggests more focused antigenic responses in the adjacent lung. Higher blood T cell density associated with longer overall survival, while higher adjacent-lung clonality associated with shorter survival. Because the study design was exploratory, TCR variables were selected using unadjusted p-values without false-discovery rate correction. A median of roughly 56 of the top 100 tumor clones were detected in paired uninvolved adjacent lung, and some 30 of these tumor clones were also found among the top 100 clones of the paired uninvolved adjacent lung.

At diagnosis, peripheral blood, uninvolved tumor-adjacent lung and tumor were collected and were preserved as a mix of fresh-frozen and FFPE material. For TCR repertoire profiling, blood samples were analyzed in the form of peripheral blood mononuclear cells. This receptor was obtained from a man aged 35-69 years with stage II lung adenocarcinoma. The chain joins TRBV19 to TRBJ1-1, with no confidently assigned D gene. Sequencing used PBMCs, obtained before any cancer treatment. The sequenced DNA is TGTGCCAGTAGTCTAACGCCCAGGTCTGAGGCTTTCTTT. Its amino acids are CASSLTPRSEAFF. Full variable domain (CDR3 extended with the reference TRBV19 and TRBJ1-1 proteins): DGGITQSPKYLFRKEGQNVTLSCEQNLNHDAMYWYRQDPGQGLRLIYYSQIVNDFQKGDIAEGYSVSREKKESFPLTVTSAQKNPTAFYLCASSLTPRSEAFFGQGTRLTVV.